The 8 T cell receptor beta chains presented below share a single source sample, sequenced in a study of radiotherapy plus CTLA-4 blockade in lung cancer (dated by TCRdb to 2016 to 2019). The library was built by means of the immunoSEQ multiplex PCR assay. Not all clones reach the TCRdb copy of this immuneACCESS table, which keeps in-frame sequences only. Checked studies attribute under half of the gap to unresolved V genes and leave the rest unexplained. This sample is represented by more than 90,000 clones; roughly 80% of them were singletons. The ten largest clonotypes hold roughly 5.3% of the sample. The sequenced sample was peripheral blood, obtained from a patient treated with radiotherapy plus ipilimumab. The origin of the receptors is a human donor with non-small cell lung cancer who had a partial response to radiotherapy plus ipilimumab.

V usage is TRBV30 and J usage is TRBJ2-3; 8 nucleotides match TRBD2. CDR1 is GTSNPN, CDR2 SVGIG, per germline (reference sequence). The CDR3 has 15 amino acids. J was trimmed by 1 base and V by 0 bases; bases with no gene match: 3. The DNA of the CDR3 is TGTGCCTGGAGTGTAAAACTAGCGGGCACAGATACGCAGTATTTT. It is translated as CAWSVKLAGTDTQYF.

The CDR3 reads CASSPGTGDGYTF. The DNA for the CDR3 is TGTGCCAGCAGCCCGGGGACAGGCGATGGCTACACCTTC. V is TRBV11-2 and J is TRBJ1-2; TRBD1 agrees at 8 bases. Unmatched junction bases numbered 5, after V lost 5 bases and J lost 6 bases. The CDR3 is 13 amino acids. Germline CDR1 SGHAT, CDR2 FQNNGV.

This clone was seen just once. The chain joins TRBV6-5 to TRBJ2-7; possible D gene TRBD1, 5 bases. Trimming stripped 5 bases from V and 3 bases from J, with 14 bases between. The CDR3 is 14 residues long. Germline loops: CDR1 MNHEY, CDR2 SVGAGI. DNA for the CDR3: TGTGCCAGCAGTGAACAAGCAGGGCTCTACGAGCAGTACTTC. This encodes CASSEQAGLYEQYF.

The J gene is TRBJ1-1, the V gene TRBV7-9; D is ambiguous. The CDR3 has 13 residues. Germline V gene data show CDR1 as SEHNR and CDR2 as FQNEAQ (reference sequence). The V end was cut by 7 bases, the J end by 3 bases, with 12 bases between. CDR3 sequence reads: CASTTDEYTEAFF. CDR3 in DNA: TGTGCCAGCACAACAGACGAGTACACTGAAGCTTTCTTT.

This sequence joins TRBV29-1 and TRBJ2-1, with 8 bases matching TRBD1. CDR3 length: 12 amino acids. Germline CDR1 SQVTM, CDR2 ANQGSEA. The trim removed 8 bases at V and 3 bases at J, leaving 3 bases unmatched. In DNA form, the CDR3 reads TGCAGCTCAGACAGGGGCTACAATGAGCAGTTCTTC. This sequence encodes CSSDRGYNEQFF.

This clone was seen ten or more times. J is TRBJ2-1 and V is TRBV14; 7 bases match TRBD1. Germline CDR1 is SGHDN and CDR2 is FVKESK. V lost 2 bases to trimming and J lost 4 bases; unmatched junction nucleotides: 5. The CDR3 has 15 amino acids. In DNA, the CDR3 is TGTGCCAGCAGCCAATTGGACAGGACATACAATGAGCAGTTCTTC. It codes for CASSQLDRTYNEQFF.

The gene calls are TRBV28 and TRBJ1-5, with D possibly TRBD1 on 6 matching bases. Germline values: CDR1 MDHEN, CDR2 SYDVKM. V was shortened by 5 bases and J by 11 bases, with 25 bases between the two germline ends. This CDR3 comprises 16 residues. CDR3 sequence reads: CASSPRDTLGGQTQHF. CDR3 coding DNA: TGTGCCAGCAGTCCCCGGGACACGTTGGGTGGGCAGACCCAGCATTTT.

The chain is built from TRBV28 and TRBJ1-2; D not resolved. With 3 bases removed from V and 6 bases from J, the gap between germline ends came to 20 bases. The CDR3 runs to 16 residues. Germline V gene data show CDR1 as MDHEN and CDR2 as SYDVKM. The CDR3 bases are TGTGCCAGCAGTTTTTTACCGGGGTTAGCCCTTAATGGCTACACCTTC. Amino acid sequence: CASSFLPGLALNGYTF.